The present entry profiles one T cell receptor (beta chain) with its context. The record originates from a study of cytomegalovirus exposure and HLA in healthy donors. Vbeta (60) and Jbeta (13) primers were used in the PCR. Produced via immunoSEQ multiplex PCR; TCRdb's table is partial and in-frame only. The sample has about 85,000 clones, 70% to 80% seen once; the top ten hold around a quarter. The CDR3 is made up of 14 amino acids. Per the germline V gene, CDR1 is LNHDA and CDR2 is SQIVND (reference sequence). J gave up 2 bases and V 3 bases, and 2 bases lay outside the gene matches. The chain carries TRBV19 and TRBJ2-7; 9 nucleotides line up with TRBD2. The sample comprised PBMCs. The sequence derives from a woman in her forties or fifties in good health and CMV-seropositive. CDR3 DNA sequence: TGTGCCAGTAGTATCGGCGGGGGGGCCTACGAGCAGTACTTC. Its protein product is CASSIGGGAYEQYF. Full variable domain (missing parts from reference TRBV19 and TRBJ2-7): DGGITQSPKYLFRKEGQNVTLSCEQNLNHDAMYWYRQDPGQGLRLIYYSQIVNDFQKGDIAEGYSVSREKKESFPLTVTSAQKNPTAFYLCASSIGGGAYEQYFGPGTRLTVT.